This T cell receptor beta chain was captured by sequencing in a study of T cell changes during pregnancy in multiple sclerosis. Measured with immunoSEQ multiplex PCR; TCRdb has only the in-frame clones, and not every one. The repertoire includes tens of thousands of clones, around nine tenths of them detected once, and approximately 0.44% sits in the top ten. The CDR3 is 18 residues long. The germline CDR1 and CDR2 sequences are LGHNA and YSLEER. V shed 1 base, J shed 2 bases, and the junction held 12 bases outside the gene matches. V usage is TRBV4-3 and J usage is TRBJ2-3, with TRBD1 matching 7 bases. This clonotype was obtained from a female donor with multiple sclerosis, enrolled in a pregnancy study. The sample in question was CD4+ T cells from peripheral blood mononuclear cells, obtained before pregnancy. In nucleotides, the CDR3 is TGCGCCAGCAGCCAAGGAAGAAACAGGGGAATTTCCACAGATACGCAGTATTTT. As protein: CASSQGRNRGISTDTQYF.